The 17 T cell receptor beta chains in this list originate from one sample, sequenced in a study of shared clonotypes between healthy human individuals. CD45RO-negative, CCR7-selected cells formed the naive CD8 fraction, which excluded terminally differentiated effector memory CD45RA+ cells. The assay was immunoSEQ multiplex PCR, and TCRdb's table has in-frame clones only and misses some. The profile covers 1.5 million to 2.5 million clones, with over 85% appearing a single time and roughly 1.2% taken by the ten largest. Sequences were obtained from naive CD8+ T cells sorted from blood. The source of these receptors is a man aged 18 to 30 in good health.

The V call is TRBV11-2, the J call TRBJ1-2; 9 bases line up with TRBD1. Germline CDR1 reads SGHAT; CDR2 reads FQNNGV. This CDR3 has 13 amino acids. The V and J ends lost 1 base and 7 bases, in that order; junction bases with no gene match: 1. DNA for the CDR3: TGTGCCAGCAGCTTAGGGGACAGGGTTGGCTACACCTTC. Its translation: CASSLGDRVGYTF.

This chain joins TRBV2 and TRBJ2-7, with D uncertain. Between the trimmed V and J ends, which lost 7 bases and 4 bases, there was a span of 14 bases. The germline gives CDR1 SNHLY, CDR2 FYNNEI. The CDR3 has 13 amino acids. This CDR3 is CASTQPREYEQYF. The CDR3 bases are TGTGCCAGCACCCAGCCTAGGGAATACGAGCAGTACTTC.

J is TRBJ2-1 and V is TRBV7-2, with a tentative D call TRBD2 (6 bases). The V end was cut by 2 bases, the J end by 9 bases, with 23 bases between. Germline values: CDR1 SGHTA, CDR2 FQGNSA. The CDR3 consists of 17 residues. The CDR3 sequence is CASSLIPGTGPMGEQFF. CDR3 DNA: TGTGCCAGCAGCTTAATCCCTGGGACTGGACCTATGGGTGAGCAGTTCTTC.

The chain links TRBV5-5 to TRBJ2-2; 7 bases map to TRBD1. CDR1 is SGHKS, CDR2 YYEKEE, per germline (reference sequence). This CDR3 spans 17 amino acids. The junction had 7 bases not matched to a gene; V was cut back by 2 bases and J by 0 bases. The CDR3 here is CASSFSFRGTNTGELFF. CDR3 nucleotides: TGTGCCAGCAGCTTTTCCTTCAGGGGGACGAACACCGGGGAGCTGTTTTTT.

The chain uses TRBV6-1 and TRBJ2-2; D not resolved. Germline V CDR1 and CDR2: MNHNS, SASEGT. There are 16 residues in the CDR3. Trimming removed 2 bases from V and 1 base from J, with 11 bases in between. The CDR3 here is CASSEIIRRNTGELFF. DNA of the CDR3: TGTGCCAGCAGTGAAATAATCCGTCGGAACACCGGGGAGCTGTTTTTT.

To note about this clone: The sample carries other DNA sequences with the same CDR3. The J gene is TRBJ2-7, the V gene TRBV6-5; tentatively, D is TRBD2 (6 bases). Germline V gene data show CDR1 as MNHEY and CDR2 as SVGAGI. The CDR3 runs to 14 residues. V lost 2 bases, J lost 4 bases, and 12 bases lay in between. CDR3 DNA: TGTGCCAGCAGTTACAGTCGGGGAGGATACGAGCAGTACTTC. It codes for CASSYSRGGYEQYF.

This chain's CDR3 is CASSEGVSGELFF. The CDR3 DNA reads as TGTGCCAGCAGTGAAGGGGTGAGCGGGGAGCTGTTTTTT. The V gene is TRBV2, the J gene TRBJ2-2; no firm D call. This CDR3 is 13 amino acids long. The germline V and J ends were trimmed by 1 base and 7 bases, with 7 bases remaining between them. CDR1 is SNHLY and CDR2 is FYNNEI in the germline V gene.

The V and J genes are TRBV6-1 and TRBJ2-7; D gene ambiguous. There are 14 residues in the CDR3. Germline-derived CDR1 and CDR2 are MNHNS and SASEGT. V gave up 3 bases and J gave up 3 bases, with 12 bases separating them. CDR3 sequence reads: CASSELGAGYEQYF. As DNA, the CDR3 is TGTGCCAGCAGTGAGCTAGGAGCCGGCTACGAGCAGTACTTC.

The rearrangement links TRBV7-9 to TRBJ2-1, with D perhaps matching TRBD2 (6 bases). The germline V gene has CDR1 SEHNR and CDR2 FQNEAQ (reference sequence). This CDR3 spans 16 amino acids. V was clipped by 5 bases and J by 0 bases, with 14 bases between them. In nucleotides, the CDR3 is TGTGCCAGCAGCGACCTGGAGGAGGGCTCCTACAATGAGCAGTTCTTC. It encodes CASSDLEEGSYNEQFF.

This chain links TRBV14 with TRBJ2-7, with D uncertain. Trimming stripped 0 bases from V and 6 bases from J, with 15 bases between. The CDR3 consists of 15 residues. Germline CDR1 is SGHDN and CDR2 is FVKESK. CDR3 sequence: CASSQDWAGRREQYF. CDR3 in DNA: TGTGCCAGCAGCCAAGATTGGGCCGGTAGGCGCGAGCAGTACTTC.

This rearrangement joins TRBV11-2 to TRBJ2-2, with no clear D. The CDR3 sequence is 12 residues long. V gave up 7 bases and J gave up 2 bases, with 5 bases separating them. CDR1 is SGHAT, CDR2 FQNNGV, per germline. Here the CDR3 DNA reads TGTGCCAGCACCTCTAACACCGGGGAGCTGTTTTTT. Translating gives CASTSNTGELFF. The full variable domain, in which reference TRBV11-2 and TRBJ2-2 provide the parts outside the CDR3, is EAGVAQSPRYKIIEKRQSVAFWCNPISGHATLYWYQQILGQGPKLLIQFQNNGVVDDSQLPKDRFSAERLKGVDSTLKIQPAKLEDSAVYLCASTSNTGELFFGEGSRLTVL.

The J gene is TRBJ2-7, the V gene TRBV6-5, with 8 bases identical to TRBD1. The CDR3 runs 14 residues. Germline lookup yields CDR1 MNHEY and CDR2 SVGAGI. The J segment lost 1 base and the V segment lost 8 bases, leaving 7 bases of the junction unmatched. The CDR3 here is CASSTGAGSYEQYF. In DNA, the CDR3 is TGTGCCAGCTCGACAGGGGCGGGATCCTACGAGCAGTACTTC.

The chain has TRBV27 and TRBJ1-1; D is possibly TRBD1 (5 bases). V lost 1 base and J 6 bases, leaving 15 bases between the germline ends. This CDR3 has 15 amino acids. Germline V gene sequence: CDR1 MNHEY, CDR2 SMNVEV (reference sequence). For the CDR3, the DNA is TGTGCCAGCAGTTTATTGATGGGCAGGGACGCTGAAGCTTTCTTT. Residues: CASSLLMGRDAEAFF.

Points on this clone: Other DNA variants within this sample encode the same CDR3. J is TRBJ2-1 and V is TRBV7-9; D is uncertain. Germline CDR1 is SEHNR and CDR2 is FQNEAQ (reference sequence). Trimming stripped 5 bases from V and 8 bases from J, with 7 bases between. The CDR3 extends over 11 amino acids. The CDR3 DNA reads TGTGCCAGCAGCCCCTCGGATGAGCAGTTCTTC. The encoded protein is CASSPSDEQFF.

The chain combines TRBV29-1 with TRBJ1-2; D ambiguous. Germline assignment: CDR1 SQVTM and CDR2 ANQGSEA. Trimming shortened V by 4 bases and J by 1 base, and 13 bases separated the two germline ends. This CDR3 region has 14 residues. CDR3 DNA sequence: TGCAGCGTTGGGGCAGCGGGATATAACTATGGCTACACCTTC. Translated, it gives CSVGAAGYNYGYTF. Drawing the rest from reference TRBV29-1 and TRBJ1-2, the complete variable domain is SAVISQKPSRDICQRGTSLTIQCQVDSQVTMMFWYRQQPGQSLTLIATANQGSEATYESGFVIDKFPISRPNLTFSTLTVSNMSPEDSSIYLCSVGAAGYNYGYTFGSGTRLTVV.

The rearrangement joins TRBV10-2 to TRBJ1-5; weak D call: TRBD1 (5 bases). The CDR3 loop spans 15 amino acids. Germline-derived CDR1 and CDR2 are WSHSY and SAAADI. Trimming removed 4 bases at V and 5 bases at J, with 15 bases between. The CDR3 sequence is CASSGAGSSYQPQHF. In DNA form, the CDR3 reads TGCGCCAGCAGTGGAGCAGGGTCGTCTTATCAGCCCCAGCATTTT.

As concerns this clone: This sample also contains other DNA sequences that code for the same CDR3. CDR3 protein: CASSLGDNYEQYF. CDR3 nucleotides: TGTGCCAGCAGCCTAGGGGACAACTACGAGCAGTACTTC. V and J are TRBV5-6 and TRBJ2-7; maybe TRBD1 (6 bases). V gave up 4 bases and J gave up 3 bases, with 11 bases separating them. The CDR3 contains 13 residues. Germline loops: CDR1 SGHDT, CDR2 YYEEEE.